The clone carrying this T cell receptor (beta chain) has just a few counts. This sample was taken from a study of shared clonotypes between healthy human individuals. Study background: Each donor's CD4 naive and CD4 memory cells filled three plates apiece, CD8 naive two, and CD8 memory one.

Each PCR replicate from the sorted subsets contained around 0.2 ug DNA, which is about 31,000 T cell genomes. Clones were sequenced by immunoSEQ multiplex PCR, and TCRdb holds only the in-frame ones, with some missing. Of over a million clones listed, 75% to 80% were seen once; the top ten hold under 0.8%. The germline V and J ends were trimmed by 4 bases and 4 bases, with 10 bases remaining between them. The germline V gene encodes CDR1 MGHRA and CDR2 YSYEKL. This CDR3 contains 14 residues. What was sequenced was memory CD4+ T cells from PBMCs. The subset denotes: CD45RA-negative fraction. The TCR was taken from a man between 18 and 29 years old in good health. Some clones in this sample may be carry-over from other donors' samples. The V gene is TRBV4-1, the J gene TRBJ2-2, with D possibly being TRBD1 (6 bases). The CDR3 DNA is TGCGCCAGCAGCCGAACAGGGACCACCGGGGAGCTGTTTTTT. Encoded protein: CASSRTGTTGELFF.